This TCR beta chain was sequenced for a study of shared clonotypes between healthy human individuals. Researchers ran the assay at a deep level. Libraries were prepared by immunoSEQ multiplex PCR; TCRdb keeps only in-frame clonotypes and omits some of them. The table shows about 520,000 clones, with over 75% occurring only once. Between the trimmed V and J ends, which lost 5 bases and 6 bases, there was a span of 14 bases. Germline V gene sequence: CDR1 LNHDA, CDR2 SQIVND (reference sequence). This CDR3 is built from 13 residues. This clone was counted between two and nine times. The sample comprised PBMCs. The rearrangement joins TRBV19 to TRBJ2-7; possible D gene TRBD2, 6 bases. This TCR was recovered from a woman aged 40-49 years in good health. Some clones in this sample may be carry-over from other donors' samples. CDR3 nucleotides: TGTGCCAGTAGTGGGTCCGTCGGGAGCGAGCAGTACTTC. Protein: CASSGSVGSEQYF.